These 20 T cell receptor beta chains were sequenced from one sample in a study of T cells after posttransplantation cyclophosphamide. Using immunoSEQ multiplex PCR, the repertoire was profiled, and TCRdb retains in-frame clones only, with some absent. Here the sample spans about 19,000 clones, around 68% being singletons. Busulfan-fludarabine conditioning, marrow transplant, and cyclophosphamide on days +3 and +4 were administered. The sample consisted of PBMCs, taken after an allogeneic stem cell transplant with post-transplant cyclophosphamide. Every receptor here comes from a male patient in his 30s who received an allogeneic stem cell transplant from a related donor, was CMV-positive, and had acute GVHD only. A subset of T cells may come from the graft donor.

The chain is built from TRBV23-1 and TRBJ2-7; tentatively, D is TRBD1 (6 bases). TRBV23-1 is an ORF; its function is uncertain. The CDR3 spans 17 residues. Trimming took off 2 bases at V and 5 bases at J, with 22 bases between the two ends. The CDR3 DNA is TGCGCCAGCAGTCAACCGCGACAGGTCCCAAAGCATGACGAGCAGTACTTC. Residues: CASSQPRQVPKHDEQYF.

The V call is TRBV5-1, the J call TRBJ1-3; a weak D match, TRBD1 (5 bases). Germline assignment: CDR1 SGHRS and CDR2 YFSETQ. This CDR3 has 15 residues. Trimming pared 3 bases from V and 2 bases from J, leaving 12 bases between. The CDR3 DNA sequence: TGCGCCAGCAGCTGGGGCCCGGTTACTGGAAACACCATATATTTT. Amino acids: CASSWGPVTGNTIYF.

This chain joins TRBV4-2 and TRBJ2-2; 10 positions match TRBD1. The CDR3 has 17 amino acids. The germline V gene encodes CDR1 LGHNA and CDR2 YNFKEQ. V lost 4 bases to trimming and J lost 4 bases; unmatched junction nucleotides: 9. The CDR3 DNA reads TGTGCCAGCAGCCCCCTAACTAGGACAGGGGGCACCGGGGAGCTGTTTTTT. Translation: CASSPLTRTGGTGELFF.

The chain couples TRBV6-6 to TRBJ2-3; no definite D call. V was pared by 2 bases and J by 6 bases, with 9 bases between. Germline V lookup: CDR1 MNHNY, CDR2 SVGAGI (reference sequence). The CDR3 runs to 13 residues. The CDR3 spells CASSYSSIDTQYF. The CDR3, as DNA: TGTGCCAGCAGTTACAGTAGTATCGATACGCAGTATTTT.

The chain is built from TRBV4-3 and TRBJ1-3; no reliable D call. The CDR3 length is 14 residues. Trimming shortened V by 0 bases and J by 4 bases, and 7 bases separated the two germline ends. Germline CDR1 and CDR2: LGHNA and YSLEER. The CDR3 DNA follows: TGCGCCAGCAGCCAAGACCTAGCGGGAAACACCATATATTTT. Protein sequence: CASSQDLAGNTIYF.

A single count supports this clone. The J gene is TRBJ1-1, the V gene TRBV18; 9 bases match TRBD1. CDR1 KGHSH and CDR2 LQKENI come from the germline V gene. The CDR3 has 16 residues. Losses at the gene ends were 3 bases for V and 1 base for J; bases not matched to a gene: 6. CDR3 residues: CASSPRTGATNTEAFF. The CDR3 nucleotides read TGTGCCAGCTCACCTCGGACAGGGGCTACGAACACTGAAGCTTTCTTT.

The V gene is TRBV19, the J gene TRBJ1-2; 8 bases fit TRBD1. The V gene end was trimmed by 8 bases and the J gene end by 1 base; junction bases not matched to a gene: 6. Germline assignment: CDR1 LNHDA and CDR2 SQIVND (reference sequence). CDR3 size: 14 residues. For the CDR3, the DNA is TGTGCCAGTGGACAGGGTAGGATTAACTATGGCTACACCTTC. Amino acids: CASGQGRINYGYTF.

The chain links TRBV6-1 to TRBJ2-1, with 7 bases that match TRBD1. The CDR3 has 15 residues. Unmatched junction bases numbered 6, after V lost 4 bases and J lost 3 bases. CDR1 is MNHNS, CDR2 SASEGT, per germline. CDR3 nucleotides: TGTGCCAGCAGTGCGACAGGGACATTCTACAATGAGCAGTTCTTC. Encoded protein: CASSATGTFYNEQFF.

The chain couples TRBV18 to TRBJ2-2, with D possibly matching TRBD1 (6 bases). CDR3 size: 15 residues. Deletions cut 3 bases from V and 0 bases from J, with 8 bases between. Germline V gives CDR1 KGHSH, CDR2 LQKENI. The CDR3 bases are TGTGCCAGCTCACCCCGGACAGCGAACACCGGGGAGCTGTTTTTT. Amino acid sequence: CASSPRTANTGELFF.

The rearrangement uses TRBV10-3 and TRBJ1-5; 10 bases are shared with TRBD1. The germline CDR1 and CDR2 sequences are ENHRY and SYGVKD. The CDR3 is 13 amino acids. V was pared by 6 bases and J by 5 bases, with 1 base of the junction left unmatched. The CDR3 DNA is TGTGCCATCAGGGGGACAGGGGATCAGCCCCAGCATTTT. This translates into CAIRGTGDQPQHF.

V and J are TRBV6-5 and TRBJ2-5, with D possibly being TRBD2 (5 bases). The CDR3 totals 14 residues. Trimming left V 6 bases short and J 7 bases short, with 18 bases between. The germline V gene encodes CDR1 MNHEY and CDR2 SVGAGI. Here the CDR3 reads CASRSGSRIGTQYF. CDR3 DNA sequence: TGTGCCAGCAGGTCGGGGAGTAGGATAGGGACCCAGTACTTC.

This clone was observed once. This chain links TRBV6-5 with TRBJ1-3, with D maybe TRBD1 (6 bases). Germline CDR1 reads MNHEY; CDR2 reads SVGAGI. This CDR3 has 16 amino acids. Trimming left V 2 bases short and J 4 bases short, with 15 bases between. Here the CDR3 reads CASSYGGASLGNTIYF. CDR3 nucleotides: TGTGCCAGCAGTTACGGGGGGGCCTCTCTGGGAAACACCATATATTTT.

This chain uses TRBV2 with TRBJ2-7; the D is unclear. The V and J ends lost 10 bases and 4 bases respectively, with 14 bases between them. The CDR3 has 12 amino acids. Germline V gene lookup returns CDR1 SNHLY and CDR2 FYNNEI. As DNA, the CDR3 is TGTGCCACCCCGATATCGGTATACGAGCAGTACTTC. The encoded protein is CATPISVYEQYF.

The chain combines TRBV28 with TRBJ1-1, with 11 nucleotides matching TRBD1. The CDR3 spans 15 residues. With V trimmed by 5 bases and J by 7 bases, 9 bases remained unmatched. The germline V gene has CDR1 MDHEN and CDR2 SYDVKM. DNA of the CDR3: TGTGCCAGCAGTACTGCTCCGGACAGGGGGCATGAAGCTTTCTTT. Protein: CASSTAPDRGHEAFF.

This sequence joins TRBV18 and TRBJ1-5, with a tentative D call TRBD1 (6 bases). Germline CDR1 KGHSH, CDR2 LQKENI. Trimming took 2 bases from V and 3 from J, leaving 11 bases between them. This CDR3 has 15 amino acids. The CDR3 loop is CASSPTTGHNQPQHF. In DNA, the CDR3 is TGTGCCAGCTCACCAACCACAGGGCACAATCAGCCCCAGCATTTT.

Only one count was recorded for this clone. V gene TRBV6-1 combines with J gene TRBJ1-3; the D is unclear. Germline V gene lookup returns CDR1 MNHNS and CDR2 SASEGT. The CDR3 consists of 14 residues. The V gene lost 4 bases and the J gene lost 3 bases, with 10 bases spanning the gap. The CDR3 region is CASSGLGFGNTIYF. CDR3 DNA: TGTGCCAGCAGTGGCTTGGGCTTTGGAAACACCATATATTTT.

The chain is built from TRBV25-1 and TRBJ1-1; 8 bases are a match to TRBD1. This CDR3 region has 12 residues. Trimming removed 3 bases from V and 10 bases from J; junction bases left unmatched: 4. The germline V gene has CDR1 MGHDK and CDR2 SYGVNS. In DNA, the CDR3 is TGTGCCAGCAGTGAGGGCAGGGGGCGAGCTTTCTTT. The encoded protein is CASSEGRGRAFF.

This clone was seen only once. This sequence joins TRBV7-8 and TRBJ2-1; the match to TRBD2 covers 11 bases. V trimming: 5 bases; J trimming: 3 bases; junction bases outside the gene matches: 12. The CDR3 length is 18 residues. The germline gives CDR1 SGHVS, CDR2 FQNEAQ. In DNA, the CDR3 is TGTGCCAGCAGCCCGACTAGCGGGACGCTACAGATCTACAATGAGCAGTTCTTC. It translates to CASSPTSGTLQIYNEQFF.

This chain uses TRBV14 with TRBJ1-6, with D hard to call. From germline, CDR1 is SGHDN and CDR2 FVKESK. The ends were cut back, 0 bases at V and 10 bases at J, with 13 bases in the middle. CDR3 length: 15 amino acids. In nucleotides, the CDR3 is TGTGCCAGCAGCCAAGATCAAGCAGGTCAATCACCCCTCCACTTT. Translating it yields CASSQDQAGQSPLHF.

The CDR3 loop is CASSRGYEQYF. The CDR3 DNA reads TGTGCCAGCAGCCGGGGCTACGAGCAGTACTTC. This chain uses TRBV5-8 with TRBJ2-7; D perhaps matches TRBD2 (5 bases). V was cut by 4 bases and J by 3 bases, with 5 bases left in between. Germline CDR1 is SGHTS and CDR2 is YDEGEE. CDR3 size: 11 residues.